This TCR beta chain was found in a study of T-cell memory formation after mild COVID-19. The overall study: Each donor largely had its own TCR clusters.

Germline V gene data show CDR1 as SGDLS and CDR2 as YYNGEE. CDR3 length equals 18 residues. The J segment lost 3 bases and the V segment lost 1 base, leaving 9 bases of the junction unmatched. TCR alpha and TCR beta cDNA libraries carrying sample barcodes and UMIs were produced by 5'RACE using constant-segment primers. Each CDR3 protein gets one entry after TCRdb re-called the 5' RACE reads with MiXCR. The sample has around 450,000 distinct CDR3 sequences, around 20% seen once. Notes on this clonotype: The target antigen is unknown.

Study results and limitations: Later expanders leaned CD4+, whereas clones that contracted between day 15 and 85 were balanced CD4/CD8. For second-wave clones that peaked at day 37, SARS-CoV-2 specificity went unverified.

The sequenced sample was PBMCs or a T cell subset sorted from them (not recorded which). The TCR originated in an adult woman who had mild COVID-19 (a few samples of this study predate the infection). Cell type and time point are not known. The chain recombines TRBV9 with TRBJ2-2, with 10 bases matching TRBD2. The CDR3 sequence is CASSVNKREGTDTGELFF. CDR3 DNA sequence: TGTGCCAGCAGCGTAAACAAGCGGGAGGGCACCGACACCGGGGAGCTGTTTTTT. Combining the CDR3 with reference TRBV9 and TRBJ2-2 gives the whole variable domain DSGVTQTPKHLITATGQRVTLRCSPRSGDLSVYWYQQSLDQGLQFLIQYYNGEERAKGNILERFSAQQFPDLHSELNLSSLELGDSALYFCASSVNKREGTDTGELFFGEGSRLTVL.